This T cell receptor beta chain was profiled in a study of sequential checkpoint blockade in melanoma. As for treatment: randomized to nivolumab then ipilimumab (arm A) or the reverse (arm B). No patient had prior DNA-damaging chemotherapy. V lost 3 bases to trimming and J lost 3 bases; unmatched junction nucleotides: 5. This CDR3 has 15 residues. Germline CDR1 is SEHNR and CDR2 is FQNEAQ (reference sequence). The data were produced by immunoSEQ multiplex PCR, yet TCRdb's version contains in-frame clones alone and is incomplete. The profile shows about 28,000 clones, less than 90% of them singletons. The source material was CD8+ T cells sorted from blood (inferred from file names), sampled from a patient given nivolumab and ipilimumab in sequence. The chain combines TRBV7-9 with TRBJ2-1, with 7 bases aligning to TRBD1. The clonotype was recovered from a human donor with melanoma. The CDR3 region has the DNA TGTGCCAGCAGCTTTATAAGGGGGCTCTACAATGAGCAGTTCTTC. This sequence encodes CASSFIRGLYNEQFF.